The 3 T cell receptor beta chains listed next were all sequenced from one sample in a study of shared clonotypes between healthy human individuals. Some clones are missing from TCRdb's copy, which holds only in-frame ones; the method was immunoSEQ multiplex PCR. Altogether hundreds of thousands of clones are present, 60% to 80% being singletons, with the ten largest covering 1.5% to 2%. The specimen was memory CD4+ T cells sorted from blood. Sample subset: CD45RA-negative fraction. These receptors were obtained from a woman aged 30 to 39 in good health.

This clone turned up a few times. The CDR3 coding sequence is TGCGCCAGCAGCTCCGGGACTAGCGGGAGTTTTTGGAGGGGAGATACGCAGTATTTT. Protein sequence: CASSSGTSGSFWRGDTQYF. V and J are TRBV5-1 and TRBJ2-3; 14 bases agree with TRBD2. The germline CDR1 and CDR2 sequences are SGHRS and YFSETQ. The J segment lost 5 bases and the V segment lost 3 bases, leaving 14 bases of the junction unmatched. The CDR3 contains 19 residues.

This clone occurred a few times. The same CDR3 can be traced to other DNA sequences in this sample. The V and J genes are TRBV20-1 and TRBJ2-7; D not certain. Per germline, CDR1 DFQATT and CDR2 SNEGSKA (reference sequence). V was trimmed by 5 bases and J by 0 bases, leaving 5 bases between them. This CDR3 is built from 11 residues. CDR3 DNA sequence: TGCAGTGCTCGATTCTCCTACGAGCAGTACTTC. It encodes CSARFSYEQYF.

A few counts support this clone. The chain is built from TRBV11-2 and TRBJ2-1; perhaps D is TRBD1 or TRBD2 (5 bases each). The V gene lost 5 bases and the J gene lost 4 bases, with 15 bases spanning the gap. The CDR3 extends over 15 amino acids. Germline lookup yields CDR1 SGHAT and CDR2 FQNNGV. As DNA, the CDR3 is TGTGCCAGCAGCAACTCGTGGGGGAGATACAATGAGCAGTTCTTC. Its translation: CASSNSWGRYNEQFF. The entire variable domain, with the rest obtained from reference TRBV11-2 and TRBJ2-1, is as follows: EAGVAQSPRYKIIEKRQSVAFWCNPISGHATLYWYQQILGQGPKLLIQFQNNGVVDDSQLPKDRFSAERLKGVDSTLKIQPAKLEDSAVYLCASSNSWGRYNEQFFGPGTRLTVL.